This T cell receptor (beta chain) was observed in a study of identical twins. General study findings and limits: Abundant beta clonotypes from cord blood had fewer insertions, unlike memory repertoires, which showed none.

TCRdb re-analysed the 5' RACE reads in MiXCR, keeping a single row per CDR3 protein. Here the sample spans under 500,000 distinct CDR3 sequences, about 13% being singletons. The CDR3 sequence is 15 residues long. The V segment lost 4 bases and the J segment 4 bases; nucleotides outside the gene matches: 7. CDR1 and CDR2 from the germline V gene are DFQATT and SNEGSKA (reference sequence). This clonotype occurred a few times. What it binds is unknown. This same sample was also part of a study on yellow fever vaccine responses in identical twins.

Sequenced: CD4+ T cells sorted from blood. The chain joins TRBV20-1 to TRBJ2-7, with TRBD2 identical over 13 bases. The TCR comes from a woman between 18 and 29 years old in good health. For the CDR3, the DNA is TGCAGTGCTAACGGACTAGCGGGAGTGGCGTACGAGCAGTACTTC. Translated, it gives CSANGLAGVAYEQYF.